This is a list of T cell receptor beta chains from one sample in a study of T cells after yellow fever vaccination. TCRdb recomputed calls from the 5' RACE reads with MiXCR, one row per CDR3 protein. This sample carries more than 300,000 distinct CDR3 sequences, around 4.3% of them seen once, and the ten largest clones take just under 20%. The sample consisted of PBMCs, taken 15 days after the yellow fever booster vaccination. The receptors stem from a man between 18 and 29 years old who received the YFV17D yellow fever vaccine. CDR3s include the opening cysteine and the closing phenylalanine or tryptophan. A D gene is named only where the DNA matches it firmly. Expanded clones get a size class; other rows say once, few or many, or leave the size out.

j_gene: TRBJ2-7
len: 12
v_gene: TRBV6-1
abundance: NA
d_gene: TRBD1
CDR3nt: TGTGCCAGCAGTGATAGGGGGACAGCCACTCACTTC
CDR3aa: CASSDRGTATHF

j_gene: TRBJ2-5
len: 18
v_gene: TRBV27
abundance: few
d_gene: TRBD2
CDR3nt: TGTGCCAGCAGTTTAGGCGGGACTAGCGGGGGGGGAGAAGAGACCCAGTACTTC
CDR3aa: CASSLGGTSGGGEETQYF

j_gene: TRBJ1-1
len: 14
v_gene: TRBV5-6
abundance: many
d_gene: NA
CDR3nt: TGTGCCAGCAGCTTGGCCGCGGGGAACACTGAAGCTTTCTTT
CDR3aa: CASSLAAGNTEAFF

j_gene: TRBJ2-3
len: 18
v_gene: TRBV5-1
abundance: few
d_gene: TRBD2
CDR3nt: TGCGCCAGCAGCCCGGCTGTCAGAGGGACTAGTTTCACAGATACGCAGTATTTT
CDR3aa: CASSPAVRGTSFTDTQYF

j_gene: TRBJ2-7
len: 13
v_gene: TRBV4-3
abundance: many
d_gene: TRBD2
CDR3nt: TGCGCCAGCAGCCCCGGGAGGGAATACGAGCAGTACTTC
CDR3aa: CASSPGREYEQYF

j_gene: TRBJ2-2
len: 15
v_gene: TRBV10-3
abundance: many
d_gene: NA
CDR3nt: TGTGCCATCAGATCGTCTAATACAGACACCGGGGAGCTGTTTTTT
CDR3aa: CAIRSSNTDTGELFF

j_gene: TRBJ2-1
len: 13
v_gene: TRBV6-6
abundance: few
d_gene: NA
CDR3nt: TGTGCCAGCAGCACCGACCCAAACAATGAGCAGTTCTTC
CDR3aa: CASSTDPNNEQFF

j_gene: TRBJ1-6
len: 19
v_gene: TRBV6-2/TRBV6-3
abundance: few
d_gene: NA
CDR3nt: TGTGCCAGCAGTTACGACGGGACACCCATCCGCTCCTATAATTCACCCCTCCACTTT
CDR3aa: CASSYDGTPIRSYNSPLHF

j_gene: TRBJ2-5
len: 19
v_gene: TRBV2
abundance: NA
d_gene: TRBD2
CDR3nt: TGTGCCAGCAGACCCGGAGGACTAGCGGGGGGGTGGGCTCAAGAGACCCAGTACTTC
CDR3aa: CASRPGGLAGGWAQETQYF

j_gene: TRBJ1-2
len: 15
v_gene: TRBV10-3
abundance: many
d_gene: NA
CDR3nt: TGTGCCATCAGTGAAATAGGACAAGGACTCTCTGGCTACACCTTC
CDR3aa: CAISEIGQGLSGYTF

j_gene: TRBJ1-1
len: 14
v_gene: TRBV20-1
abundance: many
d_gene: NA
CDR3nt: TGCAGTGCTGAGGACCCCTCGGCGAACGCTGAAGCTTTCTTT
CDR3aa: CSAEDPSANAEAFF

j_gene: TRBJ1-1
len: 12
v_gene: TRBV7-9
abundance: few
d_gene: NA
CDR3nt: TGTGCCAGCAGCTCGGGGTGGCCTGAAGCTTTCTTT
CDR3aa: CASSSGWPEAFF

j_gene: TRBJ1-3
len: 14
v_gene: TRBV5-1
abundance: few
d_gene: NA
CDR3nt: TGCGCCAGCAGTATCCAGGGTGCGGGAAACACCATATATTTT
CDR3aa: CASSIQGAGNTIYF

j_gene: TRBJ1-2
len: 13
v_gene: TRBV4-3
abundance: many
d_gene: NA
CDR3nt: TGCGCCAGCAGCCAAGAATGGGACCGCAGCTTCACCTTC
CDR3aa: CASSQEWDRSFTF

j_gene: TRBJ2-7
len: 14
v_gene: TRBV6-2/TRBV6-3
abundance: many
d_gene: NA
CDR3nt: TGTGCCAGCAGTTACTCGGATGGGCAACCCGTGCAGTACTTC
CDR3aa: CASSYSDGQPVQYF

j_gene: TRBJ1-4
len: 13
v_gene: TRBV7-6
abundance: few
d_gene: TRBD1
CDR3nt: TGTGCCAGCAGCGAGGGGGCGGATGAAAAACTGTTTTTT
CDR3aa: CASSEGADEKLFF

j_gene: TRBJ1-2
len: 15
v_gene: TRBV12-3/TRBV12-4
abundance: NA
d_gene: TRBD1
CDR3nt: TGTGCCAGCACCCCAGAGGGGGCGGGAATCAATGGCTACACCTTC
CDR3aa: CASTPEGAGINGYTF

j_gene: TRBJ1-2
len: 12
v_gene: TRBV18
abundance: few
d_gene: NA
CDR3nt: TGTGCCAGCTCACCACCGGAAAGTGGCTACACCTTC
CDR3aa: CASSPPESGYTF

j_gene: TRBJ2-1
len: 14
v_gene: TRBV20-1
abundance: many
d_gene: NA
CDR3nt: TGCAGTGCTCTGTGGGGCGGCTCCTACAATGAGCAGTTCTTC
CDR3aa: CSALWGGSYNEQFF

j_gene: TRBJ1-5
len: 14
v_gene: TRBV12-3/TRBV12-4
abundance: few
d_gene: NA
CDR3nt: TGTGCCAGCAGGCAGGGAAGTGAAAATCAGCCCCAGCATTTT
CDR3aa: CASRQGSENQPQHF

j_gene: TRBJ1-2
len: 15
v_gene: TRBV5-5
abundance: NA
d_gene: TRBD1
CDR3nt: TGTGCCAGCAGCGCCGGGGACAGGGTTAACTATGGCTACACCTTC
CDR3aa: CASSAGDRVNYGYTF

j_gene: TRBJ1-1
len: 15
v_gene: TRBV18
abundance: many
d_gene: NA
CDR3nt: TGTGCCAGCTCACCACAGGCAGCGGGAGGGACTGAAGCTTTCTTT
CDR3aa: CASSPQAAGGTEAFF

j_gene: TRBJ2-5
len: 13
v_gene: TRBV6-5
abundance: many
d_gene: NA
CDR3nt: TGTGCCAGCAGTTACTCCTACCGAGAGACCCAGTACTTC
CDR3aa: CASSYSYRETQYF

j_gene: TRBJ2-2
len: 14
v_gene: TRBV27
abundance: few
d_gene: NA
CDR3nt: TGTGCCAGCAGTCCGGGCCGAGGAGCCGGGGAGCTGTTTTTT
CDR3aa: CASSPGRGAGELFF

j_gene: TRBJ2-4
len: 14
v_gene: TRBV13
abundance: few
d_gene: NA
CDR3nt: TGTGCCAGCAGCTTCGGGACGGGCAAAAACATTCAGTACTTC
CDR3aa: CASSFGTGKNIQYF

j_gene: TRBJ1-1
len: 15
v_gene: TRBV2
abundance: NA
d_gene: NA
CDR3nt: TGTGCCAGCAGTGAACCTAATAAAGGGGGCACTGAAGCTTTCTTT
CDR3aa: CASSEPNKGGTEAFF

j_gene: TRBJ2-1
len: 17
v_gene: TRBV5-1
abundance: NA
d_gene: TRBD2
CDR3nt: TGCGCCAGCAGTCCTCCCGGACTAGCGGGGGGTTACAATGAGCAGTTCTTC
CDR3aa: CASSPPGLAGGYNEQFF

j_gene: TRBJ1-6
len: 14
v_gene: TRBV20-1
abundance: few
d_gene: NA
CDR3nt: TGCAGTGCTAGATTATCCGGGCCCGATTCACCCCTCCACTTT
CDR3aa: CSARLSGPDSPLHF

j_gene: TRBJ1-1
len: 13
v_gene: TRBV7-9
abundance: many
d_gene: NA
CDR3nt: TGTGCCAGCGCCCAGGGTCTGAACACTGAAGCTTTCTTT
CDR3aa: CASAQGLNTEAFF

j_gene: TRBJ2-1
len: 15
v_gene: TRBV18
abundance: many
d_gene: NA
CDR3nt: TGTGCCAGCTCACCACGCCGGGGGCCTGGGGATGAGCAGTTCTTC
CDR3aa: CASSPRRGPGDEQFF

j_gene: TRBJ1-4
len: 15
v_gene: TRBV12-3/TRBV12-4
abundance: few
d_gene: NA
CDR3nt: TGTGCCAGCAGTACAACAGGACGAGGCGATGAAAAACTGTTTTTT
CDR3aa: CASSTTGRGDEKLFF

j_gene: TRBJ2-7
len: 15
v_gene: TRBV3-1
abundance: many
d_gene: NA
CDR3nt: TGTGCCAGCAGCCAAGATACAGGATCCCCCTACGAGCAGTACTTC
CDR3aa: CASSQDTGSPYEQYF

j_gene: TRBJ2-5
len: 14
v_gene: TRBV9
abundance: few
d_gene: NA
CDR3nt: TGTGCCAGCGCTAAGGACCTCGCCACGGAGACCCAGTACTTC
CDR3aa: CASAKDLATETQYF

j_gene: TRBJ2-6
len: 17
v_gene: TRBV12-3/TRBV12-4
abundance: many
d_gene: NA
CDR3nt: TGTGCCAGCACCTCGAACGTTGCTAGCTCTGGGGCCAACGTCCTGACTTTC
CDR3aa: CASTSNVASSGANVLTF

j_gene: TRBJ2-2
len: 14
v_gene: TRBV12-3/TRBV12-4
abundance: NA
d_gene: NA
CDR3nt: TGTGCCAGCAGTTTTACCGGGGGCGGAACGGAGCTGTTTTTT
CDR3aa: CASSFTGGGTELFF

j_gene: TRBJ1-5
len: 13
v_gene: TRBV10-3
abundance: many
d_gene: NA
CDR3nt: TGTGCCATCAGTGAATATAGCAATCAGCCCCAGCATTTT
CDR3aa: CAISEYSNQPQHF

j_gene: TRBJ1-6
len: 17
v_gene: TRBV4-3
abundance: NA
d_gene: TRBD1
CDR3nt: TGCGCCAGCAGCCAAGAGGACCGGACAGGGAAGTGGTCACCCCTCCACTTT
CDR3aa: CASSQEDRTGKWSPLHF

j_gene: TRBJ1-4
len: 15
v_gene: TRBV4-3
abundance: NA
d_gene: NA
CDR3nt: TGCGCCAGCAGCCAGGGTCCCGGTTGGGGCGAAAAACTGTTTTTT
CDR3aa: CASSQGPGWGEKLFF

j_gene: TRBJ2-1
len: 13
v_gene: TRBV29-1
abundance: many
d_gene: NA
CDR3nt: TGCAGCGTTGGAGCTAGCGAGTCCAATGAGCAGTTCTTC
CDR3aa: CSVGASESNEQFF

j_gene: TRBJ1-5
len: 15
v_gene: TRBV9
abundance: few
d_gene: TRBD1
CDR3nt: TGTGCCAGCAGCAACACAGGGGGCAGCAATCAGCCCCAGCATTTT
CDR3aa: CASSNTGGSNQPQHF

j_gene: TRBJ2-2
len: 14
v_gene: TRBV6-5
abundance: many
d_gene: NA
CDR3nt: TGTGCCAGCGGGGGGAGATCGAACACCGGGGAGCTGTTTTTT
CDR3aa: CASGGRSNTGELFF

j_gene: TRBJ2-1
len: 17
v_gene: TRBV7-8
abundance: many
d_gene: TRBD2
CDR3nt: TGTGCCAGCAGCTCCTATCGAGCCGGGACTAGAGGCAATGAGCAGTTCTTC
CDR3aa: CASSSYRAGTRGNEQFF

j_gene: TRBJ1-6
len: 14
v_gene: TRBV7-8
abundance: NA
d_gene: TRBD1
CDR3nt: TGTGCCAGCAGCGTCGGGACAGGATCTTCACCCCTCCACTTT
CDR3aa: CASSVGTGSSPLHF

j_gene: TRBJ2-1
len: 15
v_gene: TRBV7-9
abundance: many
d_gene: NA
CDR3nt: TGTGCCAGCAGCAACCGGGACACCGCCTACAATGAGCAGTTCTTC
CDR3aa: CASSNRDTAYNEQFF

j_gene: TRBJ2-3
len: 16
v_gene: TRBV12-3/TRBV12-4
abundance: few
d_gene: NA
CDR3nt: TGTGCCAGCAGTTCCCCGGTGGCGGGGACCACAGATACGCAGTATTTT
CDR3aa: CASSSPVAGTTDTQYF

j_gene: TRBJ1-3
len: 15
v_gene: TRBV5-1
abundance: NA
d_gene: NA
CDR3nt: TGCGCCAGCAGCTTGGATCTGTTACCGGGAAACACCATATATTTT
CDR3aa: CASSLDLLPGNTIYF

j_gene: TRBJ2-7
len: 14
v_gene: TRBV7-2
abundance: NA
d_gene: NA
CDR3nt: TGTGCCAGCAGCACCACGGACGGCTCCTACGAGCAGTACTTC
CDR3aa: CASSTTDGSYEQYF

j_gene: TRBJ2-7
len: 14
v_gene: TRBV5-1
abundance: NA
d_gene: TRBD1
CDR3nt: TGCGCCAGCAGCTTAGGACAGGATCAGGGCGAGCAGTACTTC
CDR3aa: CASSLGQDQGEQYF

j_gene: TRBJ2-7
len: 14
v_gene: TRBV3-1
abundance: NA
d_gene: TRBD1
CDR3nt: TGTGCCAGCAGCACCGGGACAGGGGACTACGAGCAGTACTTC
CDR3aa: CASSTGTGDYEQYF

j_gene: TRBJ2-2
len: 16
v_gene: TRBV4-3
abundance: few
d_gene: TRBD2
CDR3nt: TGCGCCAGCAGCCAAGACGGGACTAGCGGGGGCAGGGAGCTGTTTTTT
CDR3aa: CASSQDGTSGGRELFF

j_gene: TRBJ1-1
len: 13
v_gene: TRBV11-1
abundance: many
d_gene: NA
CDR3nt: TGTGCCAGCAGCCCCGACAGGAGGTCTGAAGCTTTCTTT
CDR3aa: CASSPDRRSEAFF

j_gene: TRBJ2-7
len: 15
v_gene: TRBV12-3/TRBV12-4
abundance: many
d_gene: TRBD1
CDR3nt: TGTGCCAGCAGCGCACGGGACAGCAGCTCCTACGAGCAGTACTTC
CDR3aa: CASSARDSSSYEQYF

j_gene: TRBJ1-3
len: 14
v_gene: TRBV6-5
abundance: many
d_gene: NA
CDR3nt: TGTGCCAGCAGTTGGGTAGCGGCTGGAAACACCATATATTTT
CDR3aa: CASSWVAAGNTIYF

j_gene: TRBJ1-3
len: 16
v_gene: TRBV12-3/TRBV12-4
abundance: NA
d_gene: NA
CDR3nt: TGTGCCAGCAGTCCTCCGGAGGGACTGGCTGGAAACACCATATATTTT
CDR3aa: CASSPPEGLAGNTIYF